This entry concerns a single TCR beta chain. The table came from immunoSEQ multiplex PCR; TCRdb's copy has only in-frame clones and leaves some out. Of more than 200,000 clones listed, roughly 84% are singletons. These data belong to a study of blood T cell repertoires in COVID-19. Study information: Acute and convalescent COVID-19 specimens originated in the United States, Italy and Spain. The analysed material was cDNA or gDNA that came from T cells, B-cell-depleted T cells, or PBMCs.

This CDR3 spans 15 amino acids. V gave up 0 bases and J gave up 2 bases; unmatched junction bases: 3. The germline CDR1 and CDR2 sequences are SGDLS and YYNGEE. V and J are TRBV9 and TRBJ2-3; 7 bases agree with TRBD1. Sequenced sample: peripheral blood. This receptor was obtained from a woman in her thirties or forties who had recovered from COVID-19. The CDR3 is CASSVAGQLTDTQYF. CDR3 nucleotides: TGTGCCAGCAGCGTAGCGGGACAGCTCACAGATACGCAGTATTTT. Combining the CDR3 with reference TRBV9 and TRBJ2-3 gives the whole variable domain DSGVTQTPKHLITATGQRVTLRCSPRSGDLSVYWYQQSLDQGLQFLIQYYNGEERAKGNILERFSAQQFPDLHSELNLSSLELGDSALYFCASSVAGQLTDTQYFGPGTRLTVL.